These T cell receptor beta chains were read from a single sample in a study of early T cells in non-severe SARS-CoV-2 infection. MiXCR was run by TCRdb on the 5' RACE reads, yielding one entry per CDR3 protein. The data hold some 71,000 distinct CDR3 sequences, with around 11% observed a single time. Sequenced sample: whole blood. All receptors derive from an adult who was a healthcare worker with PCR-confirmed SARS-CoV-2 infection or an uninfected control (not recorded which). CDR3s include the opening cysteine and the closing phenylalanine or tryptophan. A D gene is named only where the DNA matches it firmly. Size is omitted from some rows. Given values are once, few, many or a class for expanded clones.

d_gene | j_gene | v_gene | abundance | CDR3aa | CDR3nt
TRBD2 | TRBJ2-5 | TRBV28 | few | CASSFRPGLADQETQYF | TGTGCCAGCAGTTTCAGACCGGGACTAGCGGACCAAGAGACCCAGTACTTC
- | TRBJ2-7 | TRBV29-1 | few | CSVEEWAKSSYEQYF | TGCAGCGTTGAAGAGTGGGCGAAGAGCTCCTACGAGCAGTACTTC
TRBD1 | TRBJ2-1 | TRBV4-2 | few | CASSQESGTGGPIEQFF | TGTGCCAGCAGCCAAGAATCAGGGACAGGGGGCCCTATTGAGCAGTTCTTC
- | TRBJ1-5 | TRBV24-1 | - | CATGGEIVNQPQHF | TGTGCCACCGGAGGGGAGATCGTAAATCAGCCCCAGCATTTT
- | TRBJ1-4 | TRBV6-5 | many | CASSSDGGEKLFF | TGTGCCAGCAGCAGTGATGGAGGGGAAAAACTGTTTTTT
- | TRBJ1-1 | TRBV19 | many | CASRTTGGTMNTEAFF | TGTGCCAGTAGAACGACAGGTGGGACCATGAACACTGAAGCTTTCTTT
TRBD2 | TRBJ2-2 | TRBV7-2 | many | CASSRTSGGATGELFF | TGTGCCAGCAGCCGGACTAGCGGGGGGGCCACCGGGGAGCTGTTTTTT
TRBD1 | TRBJ1-2 | TRBV6-1 | many | CASSEAMTGGDYGYTF | TGTGCCAGCAGTGAAGCGATGACAGGGGGCGACTATGGCTACACCTTC
- | TRBJ1-5 | TRBV5-6 | few | CASSNGHLNQPQHF | TGTGCCAGCAGCAATGGGCACCTTAATCAGCCCCAGCATTTT
- | TRBJ1-4 | TRBV14 | many | CASSRDVATNEKLFF | TGTGCCAGCAGCCGGGACGTTGCAACTAATGAAAAACTGTTTTTT
TRBD1 | TRBJ1-2 | TRBV18 | few | CASSEGAANYGYTF | TGTGCCAGCTCAGAGGGGGCAGCTAACTATGGCTACACCTTC
TRBD2 | TRBJ2-1 | TRBV5-4 | many | CASRQLAGGFNEQFF | TGTGCCAGCAGACAGCTAGCGGGAGGGTTCAATGAGCAGTTCTTC
- | TRBJ1-2 | TRBV7-2 | few | CASSFRANYGYTF | TGTGCCAGCAGCTTCCGGGCCAACTATGGCTACACCTTC
- | TRBJ2-7 | TRBV20-1 | - | CSACSPLATLNEQYF | TGCAGTGCATGCTCCCCCCTAGCGACATTGAACGAGCAGTACTTC
TRBD2 | TRBJ2-1 | TRBV4-1 | many | CASSQGLAGGRGSYNEQFF | TGCGCCAGCAGCCAGGGACTAGCGGGAGGGCGGGGATCCTACAATGAGCAGTTCTTC
- | TRBJ1-1 | TRBV11-2 | many | CASSRWAGTEAFF | TGTGCCAGCAGCCGATGGGCCGGGACTGAAGCTTTCTTT
TRBD2 | TRBJ2-7 | TRBV7-6 | - | CASSLASGTTYEQYF | TGTGCCAGCAGCTTAGCCAGCGGGACCACCTACGAGCAGTACTTC
- | TRBJ2-2 | TRBV5-1 | - | CASSSSPGTTSSGELFF | TGCGCCAGCAGCTCGTCTCCGGGGACGACAAGTTCTGGGGAGCTGTTTTTT
- | TRBJ2-3 | TRBV24-1 | - | CATSGNRDTTDTQYF | TGTGCCACCAGCGGGAACCGGGACACCACAGATACGCAGTATTTT
- | TRBJ1-1 | TRBV5-1 | - | CASSFDRNTEAFF | TGCGCCAGCAGTTTTGACAGAAACACTGAAGCTTTCTTT
- | TRBJ1-1 | TRBV12-5 | few | CASGTPKTPRGTEAFF | TGTGCTAGTGGCACCCCTAAGACACCCAGGGGTACTGAAGCTTTCTTT
- | TRBJ1-2 | TRBV20-1 | few | CSAWTLQFIGYTF | TGCAGTGCTTGGACACTACAATTCATTGGCTACACCTTC
TRBD2 | TRBJ2-2 | TRBV7-2 | many | CATLLAGGSRTGELFF | TGTGCCACCCTACTAGCGGGAGGGTCGAGGACCGGGGAGCTGTTTTTT
- | TRBJ2-7 | TRBV12-3/TRBV12-4 | - | CASRSDSYEQYF | TGTGCCAGCAGATCAGACAGCTACGAGCAGTACTTC
- | TRBJ2-5 | TRBV7-6 | many | CASSLAREETQYF | TGTGCCAGCAGCTTAGCGCGGGAAGAGACCCAGTACTTC
- | TRBJ2-7 | TRBV20-1 | - | CSAIAGTAEQYF | TGCAGTGCTATTGCCGGGACGGCCGAGCAGTACTTC
- | TRBJ2-2 | TRBV20-1 | few | CSASQARNTGELFF | TGCAGTGCTTCGCAAGCGAGGAACACCGGGGAGCTGTTTTTT
- | TRBJ2-1 | TRBV6-1 | - | CASSDLGKGPYNEQFF | TGTGCCAGCAGTGACCTGGGGAAGGGGCCTTACAATGAGCAGTTCTTC
- | TRBJ2-2 | TRBV4-1 | many | CASSQHRGTGELFF | TGCGCCAGCAGCCAACACCGAGGCACCGGGGAGCTGTTTTTT